The sequence of this TCR beta chain was determined in a study of T cell responses to AZD1222 COVID-19 vaccine. Trimming took 5 bases from V and 0 from J, leaving 17 bases between them. The CDR3 is 18 amino acids. CDR1 is SGHAT, CDR2 FQNNGV, per germline. Sequenced by immunoSEQ multiplex PCR; TCRdb stores in-frame clones only, minus some. The table records some 180,000 clones, about 93% of them present only once. The chain has TRBV11-2 and TRBJ2-6; no clear D gene. The receptor's source is an adult who received the MenACWY meningococcal vaccine as a control. The source was peripheral blood, collected 28 days after the second dose of the MenACWY control vaccine. The CDR3 region has the DNA TGTGCCAGCAGCCGAACATTACCGGCGGCCTCTGGGGCCAACGTCCTGACTTTC. Encoded protein: CASSRTLPAASGANVLTF.